These 26 T cell receptor beta chains originate from one sample sequenced in a study of blood T cells in healthy people across ages. Through a sample-barcoded 5' primer and a J-beta primer mix, a second PCR was run for 7 to 11 cycles. MiXCR, applied by TCRdb to the 5' RACE reads, yields one record per CDR3 protein. The sample lists about 670,000 distinct CDR3 sequences, 40% to 65% occurring once. Sequenced: blood. The receptor set was obtained from a woman over 75 in good health.

This clonotype has a count of ten or more. V is TRBV5-1 and J is TRBJ2-1; D gene unclear. Trimming stripped 1 base from V and 10 bases from J, with 18 bases between. Germline assignment: CDR1 SGHRS and CDR2 YFSETQ. The CDR3 extends over 15 amino acids. Here the CDR3 DNA reads TGCGCCAGCAGCTTGACTTCGAGGAGAGTAGGAGAGCAGTTCTTC. This translates into CASSLTSRRVGEQFF.

Of note for this clonotype: This may come from a read error, since a much larger clone is one base off. The chain links TRBV25-1 to TRBJ2-5; the D is unclear. V was shortened by 1 base and J by 5 bases, with 8 bases between the two germline ends. The CDR3 runs to 13 residues. Germline V CDR1 and CDR2: MGHDK, SYGVNS. CDR3 sequence (DNA): TGTGCCAGCAGTGAATGGAGATGGGAGACCCAGTACTTC. Amino acids: CASSEWRWETQYF.

This sequence joins TRBV12-3 or TRBV12-4 and TRBJ2-4, with a weak D call TRBD1 (5 bases). V was cut by 5 bases and J by 3 bases, with 8 bases left in between. The CDR3 runs 13 residues. Here the CDR3 DNA reads TGTGCCAGCAGTGTAAGGGGCAAAAACATTCAGTACTTC. This gives the protein CASSVRGKNIQYF.

This clonotype was observed a few times. CDR3: CAAWGNGELFF. The CDR3 DNA follows: TGTGCCGCCTGGGGGAACGGGGAGCTGTTTTTT. The rearrangement links TRBV24-1 to TRBJ2-2, with D possibly called TRBD1 or TRBD2 (5 bases each). CDR1 KGHDR and CDR2 SFDVKD come from the germline V gene. With 12 bases removed from V and 7 bases from J, the gap between germline ends came to 11 bases. This CDR3 contains 11 residues.

This clonotype has a single count. A much larger clone differs by one base, so this may be a read error. The V gene is TRBV5-1, the J gene TRBJ2-3, with 8 bases fitting TRBD2. The CDR3 is made up of 15 amino acids. Germline values: CDR1 SGHRS, CDR2 YFSETQ. CDR3 amino acids: CPSSTSGASTDTQYF. CDR3 DNA sequence: TGCCCCAGCAGCACTAGCGGAGCTAGCACAGATACGCAGTATTTT.

This clonotype was seen at least ten times. This chain connects TRBV2 to TRBJ2-5; 11 bases line up with TRBD2. Losses at the gene ends were 3 bases for V and 11 bases for J; bases not matched to a gene: 8. This CDR3 contains 14 residues. Germline lookup yields CDR1 SNHLY and CDR2 FYNNEI. The CDR3 here is CASSDTSGSFAQYF. CDR3 nucleotide sequence: TGTGCCAGCAGTGATACTAGCGGGAGTTTCGCGCAGTACTTC.

Notes on this clonotype: One base away lies a much larger clone, so this may be a sequencing read error. V usage is TRBV12-3 or TRBV12-4 and J usage is TRBJ2-1; no definite D call. With 3 bases removed from V and 4 bases from J, the gap between germline ends came to 13 bases. The CDR3 consists of 15 residues. The CDR3 nucleotides are TGTGCCAGCAGTTTCGGACCAGCGAGATACAATGAGCAGTTCTTC. Residues: CASSFGPARYNEQFF.

The V gene is TRBV19, the J gene TRBJ2-1; D may be TRBD1 (5 bases). Looked up from germline, CDR1 is LNHDA and CDR2 is SQIVND (reference sequence). V lost 5 bases and J lost 4, with 12 bases in between. The CDR3 totals 14 residues. The CDR3 nucleotides are TGTGCCAGTAGTCCTATAGGGGCGTACAATGAGCAGTTCTTC. Its protein is CASSPIGAYNEQFF.

The genes are TRBV14 and TRBJ2-3; D assignment may be TRBD1 or TRBD2 (5 bases each). Per the germline V gene, CDR1 is SGHDN and CDR2 is FVKESK. This CDR3 has 14 amino acids. The V and J ends lost 3 bases and 8 bases respectively, with 15 bases between them. CDR3 region: CASSQGTTRGTQYF. Written as DNA, the CDR3 is TGTGCCAGCAGCCAGGGGACCACACGCGGTACGCAGTATTTT. The full variable domain, in which reference TRBV14 and TRBJ2-3 provide the parts outside the CDR3, is EAGVTQFPSHSVIEKGQTVTLRCDPISGHDNLYWYRRVMGKEIKFLLHFVKESKQDESGMPNNRFLAERTGGTYSTLKVQPAELEDSGVYFCASSQGTTRGTQYFGPGTRLTVL.

This clonotype has more than one count but fewer than ten. The V and J genes are TRBV2 and TRBJ2-7; 8 positions agree with TRBD1. V was clipped by 7 bases and J by 4 bases; unmatched bases: 6. Per the germline V gene, CDR1 is SNHLY and CDR2 is FYNNEI. The CDR3 has 13 amino acids. CDR3 region: CASTGQDRYEQYF. The CDR3, as DNA: TGTGCCAGCACGGGACAGGACCGTTACGAGCAGTACTTC.

The sample holds many counts of this clonotype. The rearrangement uses TRBV20-1 and TRBJ2-4; the D is unclear. The length of the CDR3 is 11 residues. V was clipped by 3 bases and J by 2 bases, with 2 bases between them. Germline CDR1 DFQATT, CDR2 SNEGSKA (reference sequence). The CDR3 coding sequence is TGCAGTGCTAGGACCAAAAACATTCAGTACTTC. This gives the protein CSARTKNIQYF.

V and J are TRBV11-2 and TRBJ2-7, with TRBD1 matching 8 bases. V was pared by 7 bases and J by 0 bases, with 8 bases of the junction left unmatched. The CDR3 loop spans 15 amino acids. Germline V lookup: CDR1 SGHAT, CDR2 FQNNGV. DNA for the CDR3: TGTGCCAGCATCCTCGGACAGGGTCTCTCCTACGAGCAGTACTTC. Protein sequence: CASILGQGLSYEQYF.

The rearrangement uses TRBV6-2 or TRBV6-3 and TRBJ1-1; D is ambiguous. This CDR3 is 13 amino acids long. V was pared by 5 bases and J by 0 bases, with 7 bases between. The germline V gene has CDR1 MNHEY and CDR2 SVGEGT. Here the CDR3 DNA reads TGTGCCAGCAGTGATCCCCTGAACACTGAAGCTTTCTTT. Its translation is CASSDPLNTEAFF.

The chain joins TRBV29-1 to TRBJ2-7; D not certain. The CDR3 is made up of 13 amino acids. From germline, CDR1 is SQVTM and CDR2 ANQGSEA. Trimming removed 3 bases at V and 7 bases at J, with 16 bases between. This chain's CDR3 is CSVDDRVHIEQYF. The CDR3, as DNA: TGCAGCGTTGATGATAGGGTCCACATTGAGCAGTACTTC.

V is TRBV6-2 or TRBV6-3 and J is TRBJ1-1, with D unclear. CDR1 and CDR2 (germline): MNHEY, SVGEGT. Between the trimmed V and J ends, which lost 0 bases and 0 bases, there was a span of 8 bases. The CDR3 is 15 residues long. The CDR3 bases are TGTGCCAGCAGTTACTCTGACCGACTGAACACTGAAGCTTTCTTT. It encodes CASSYSDRLNTEAFF.

Worth noting for this clonotype: One base away lies a much larger clone, so this may be a sequencing read error. The chain joins TRBV7-9 to TRBJ2-1; TRBD1 matches 7 bases. The V segment lost 7 bases and the J segment 6 bases; nucleotides outside the gene matches: 12. Germline CDR1 reads SEHNR; CDR2 reads FQNEAQ (reference sequence). The CDR3 is made up of 15 amino acids. The CDR3 nucleotides read TGTGCCAGCAACCATCAAACTCGACAGGGCAATGAGCAGTTCTTC. Translating it yields CASNHQTRQGNEQFF. The entire variable domain, with the rest obtained from reference TRBV7-9 and TRBJ2-1, is as follows: DTGVSQNPRHKITKRGQNVTFRCDPISEHNRLYWYRQTLGQGPEFLTYFQNEAQLEKSRLLSDRFSAERPKGSFSTLEIQRTEQGDSAMYLCASNHQTRQGNEQFFGPGTRLTVL.

In its sample, this clonotype was seen many times. The chain couples TRBV2 to TRBJ2-5; D gene unclear. There are 14 residues in the CDR3. Trimming left V 3 bases short and J 6 bases short, with 14 bases between. In germline, CDR1 is SNHLY, CDR2 FYNNEI. CDR3 DNA: TGTGCCAGCAGTGAGCTAGACAAGTTGCAGACCCAGTACTTC. Translation gives CASSELDKLQTQYF.

As concerns this clonotype: No conserved phenylalanine or tryptophan is present at the end of the CDR3, so a read error is the likely explanation. The genes are TRBV20-1 and TRBJ2-3; 9 positions match TRBD2. In germline, CDR1 is DFQATT, CDR2 SNEGSKA (reference sequence). The CDR3 totals 13 residues. J lost 2 bases, V lost 7 bases, and 4 bases had no gene match. The chain's CDR3 is CSVLAGLTDTQYS. Here the CDR3 DNA reads TGCAGTGTTCTAGCGGGGCTCACAGATACGCAGTATTCT.

With regard to this clonotype: A much larger clone lies a single base off, so this may be a read error. The V call is TRBV6-6, the J call TRBJ2-7; 8 bases agree with TRBD1. Germline assignment: CDR1 MNHNY and CDR2 SVGAGI (reference sequence). The CDR3 spans 15 residues. The ends lost 2 bases at V and 6 bases at J; junction bases unmatched: 9. CDR3 bases: TGTGCCAGCAGTTACCTCTCGCAGGGGGCGTGCGAGCAGTACTTC. Protein sequence: CASSYLSQGACEQYF.

V usage is TRBV7-9 and J usage is TRBJ1-1, with 7 bases fitting TRBD1. J was trimmed by 7 bases and V by 3 bases; bases with no gene match: 5. The length of the CDR3 is 13 residues. From germline, CDR1 is SEHNR and CDR2 FQNEAQ (reference sequence). CDR3 in DNA: TGTGCCAGCAGCTTTGAAGGGGGCAGTGAAGCTTTCTTT. This gives the protein CASSFEGGSEAFF. Combining the CDR3 with reference TRBV7-9 and TRBJ1-1 gives the whole variable domain DTGVSQNPRHKITKRGQNVTFRCDPISEHNRLYWYRQTLGQGPEFLTYFQNEAQLEKSRLLSDRFSAERPKGSFSTLEIQRTEQGDSAMYLCASSFEGGSEAFFGQGTRLTVV.

V usage is TRBV5-6 and J usage is TRBJ2-7, with D possibly matching TRBD1 (6 bases). The ends were cut back, 0 bases at V and 2 bases at J, with 15 bases in the middle. The CDR3 is made up of 16 amino acids. Germline-derived CDR1 and CDR2 are SGHDT and YYEEEE. CDR3 region: CASSLVVMGAAYEQYF. For the CDR3, the DNA is TGTGCCAGCAGCTTGGTAGTGATGGGGGCCGCCTACGAGCAGTACTTC. The full variable domain, in which reference TRBV5-6 and TRBJ2-7 provide the parts outside the CDR3, is DAGVTQSPTHLIKTRGQQVTLRCSPKSGHDTVSWYQQALGQGPQFIFQYYEEEERQRGNFPDRFSGHQFPNYSSELNVNALLLGDSALYLCASSLVVMGAAYEQYFGPGTRLTVT.

A remark on this clonotype: One base away lies a much larger clone, so this may be a sequencing read error. J is TRBJ2-4 and V is TRBV28, with D hard to call. The J call may be faulty, since TRBJ2-7 better matches the DNA end. Germline V gives CDR1 MDHEN, CDR2 SYDVKM. The CDR3 covers 12 residues. CDR3 amino acids: CASRPGGCEQYF. The CDR3 DNA reads as TGTGCCAGCCGCCCCGGTGGGTGCGAGCAGTACTTC.

The chain recombines TRBV20-1 with TRBJ2-7, with TRBD2 as a possible D gene (6 bases). V dropped 3 bases and J dropped 0 bases, with 9 bases sitting between them. The CDR3 consists of 13 residues. CDR1 is DFQATT and CDR2 is SNEGSKA in the germline V gene (reference sequence). The CDR3 DNA is TGCAGTGCTAGGAGGGAGGCCTCCTACGAGCAGTACTTC. Translating it yields CSARREASYEQYF.

This clonotype was detected a few times. The chain carries TRBV7-9 and TRBJ1-4, with TRBD1 matching 7 bases. CDR1 is SEHNR, CDR2 FQNEAQ, per germline (reference sequence). J was trimmed by 0 bases and V by 5 bases; bases with no gene match: 9. The CDR3 has 17 amino acids. This CDR3 reads CASSEPTGIATNEKLFF. Here the CDR3 DNA reads TGTGCCAGCAGCGAGCCGACAGGGATTGCAACTAATGAAAAACTGTTTTTT.

J is TRBJ1-1 and V is TRBV5-1; a possible D gene is TRBD1 (6 bases). The CDR3 runs to 12 residues. CDR1 and CDR2 from the germline V gene are SGHRS and YFSETQ. V gave up 3 bases and J gave up 7 bases, with 10 bases separating them. The CDR3 sequence: CASSWGADEAFF. In nucleotides, the CDR3 is TGCGCCAGCAGCTGGGGGGCAGATGAAGCTTTCTTT.

V is TRBV5-1 and J is TRBJ2-5, with 7 bases fitting TRBD2. The CDR3 contains 15 residues. The V gene's germline CDR1 is SGHRS and CDR2 YFSETQ. J lost 5 bases, V lost 1 base, and 8 bases had no gene match. The DNA of the CDR3 is TGCGCCAGCAGCTTGTTGGCGGGAGATGTGGAGACCCAGTACTTC. This translates into CASSLLAGDVETQYF.